A single sample is the source of the 16 T cell receptor gamma chains below, sequenced in a study of gamma delta lymphoproliferative disorders and STAT genes. PBMCs from patients and controls supplied the genomic DNA for sequencing. TCRdb reprocessed the multiplex PCR reads using CATT. This sample yields roughly 840 gamma-chain clones, of which about a quarter are seen a single time; around two fifths belongs to the top ten. Material: blood. Receptors originate from a human donor in good health.

By share, this clone counts as large (0.1 to 1%). This chain connects TRGV11 to TRGJ1 or TRGJ2. Here the J gene was assigned by germline matching of the DNA, as TCRdb has none. TRGV11 is placed among ORFs of uncertain function. This CDR3 has 15 residues. Unmatched junction bases numbered 6, after V lost 0 bases and J lost 4 bases. The CDR3, as DNA: TGTGCCTGCTGGATTAGGCACGTTTGCTATTATAAGAAACTCTTT. Translation gives CACWIRHVCYYKKLF.

Sample share makes this clone medium-sized (0.01 to 0.1%). The CDR3 loop is CALWEAGGYLCYKKLF. The CDR3 coding sequence is TGTGCCTTGTGGGAGGCTGGGGGCTATTTGTGCTATAAGAAACTCTTT. The rearrangement links TRGV9 to TRGJ1 or TRGJ2. The J gene is not listed in TCRdb, so it was assigned here from a DNA match to germline. Germline V gene lookup returns CDR1 GITISATS and CDR2 ISYDGTV (reference sequence). Trimming removed 2 bases from V and 7 bases from J; junction bases left unmatched: 17. The CDR3 runs to 16 residues.

In its sample, this clone is medium-sized. V gene TRGV9 combines with J gene TRGJ1 or TRGJ2. Here the J gene was assigned by germline matching of the DNA, as TCRdb has none. Trimming took 0 bases from V and 9 from J; bases not matched to a gene: 2. Germline values: CDR1 GITISATS, CDR2 ISYDGTV (reference sequence). This CDR3 contains 11 residues. CDR3 DNA sequence: TGTGCCTTGTGGGAGGTGCCTAAGAAACTCTTT. It is translated as CALWEVPKKLF.

The table lists this clone with a few counts. A far bigger clonotype differs at one base, so this is likely a read error. The same CDR3 also results from other DNA sequences found in this sample. The rearrangement joins TRGV3 to TRGJ1 or TRGJ2. Here the J gene was assigned by germline matching of the DNA, as TCRdb has none. Germline assignment: CDR1 VTNTFY and CDR2 YDVSTARD (reference sequence). The CDR3 length is 14 residues. CDR3 nucleotides: TGCGCCACCTGGGTCAAGAAGAGGCGTTATAAGAAACTCTTT. Translated, it gives CATWVKKRRYKKLF.

V usage is TRGV8 and J usage is TRGJ1 or TRGJ2. TCRdb leaves out the J gene; it was filled in here by matching the DNA to germline. Looked up from germline, CDR1 is VENAVY and CDR2 is YDSYNSRV. CDR3 length: 11 residues. V was pared by 8 bases and J by 3 bases, with 4 bases of the junction left unmatched. CDR3 coding DNA: TGTGCCACCTTGGTTTATTATAAGAAACTCTTT. This sequence encodes CATLVYYKKLF.

The chain combines TRGV9 with TRGJ1 or TRGJ2. TCRdb leaves out the J gene; it was filled in here by matching the DNA to germline. The CDR3 contains 15 residues. Germline values: CDR1 GITISATS, CDR2 ISYDGTV (reference sequence). V dropped 0 bases and J dropped 5; count of bases not matched to a gene: 10. The CDR3 is CALWEVWFCDYKKLF. CDR3 nucleotide sequence: TGTGCCTTGTGGGAGGTGTGGTTCTGCGATTATAAGAAACTCTTT.

This clone was counted between two and nine times. TCRdb records a much larger clone's protein for this DNA, with a difference at residue 8 that likely arises from a read error; the protein given is the translation of the DNA. This rearrangement joins TRGV10 to TRGJP1. Assignment of the J gene here rests on matching the DNA to germline, because TCRdb gives none. TRGV10 is recorded as an ORF, its role being uncertain. This CDR3 has 12 amino acids. In nucleotides, the CDR3 is TGTGCTGCGTGGGATTCTGGTTTGTTCAAGATATTT. It encodes CAAWDSGLFKIF.

This clone qualifies as medium-sized. A much larger clonotype is one base distant, so this may be a read error. The V call is TRGV10, the J call TRGJ1 or TRGJ2. The J gene, left out of TCRdb, was set here by checking the DNA against germline. TRGV10 is reported as an ORF; its role is uncertain. The CDR3 has 10 amino acids. With 8 bases clipped from V and 5 bases from J, the junction kept 1 base outside the gene matches. In DNA form, the CDR3 reads TGTGCTGCGTGGGATTATAAGAAACTCTTT. Its protein is CAAWDYKKLF.

The rearrangement joins TRGV10 to TRGJP2. No J gene is reported in TCRdb; it was inferred here by comparing the DNA with germline. TRGV10 carries the ORF label, with uncertain function. There are 12 residues in the CDR3. With V trimmed by 8 bases and J by 10 bases, 8 bases remained unmatched. The CDR3 DNA follows: TGTGCTGCGTGGGATTATAGTTGGATCAAGACGTTT. It yields the protein CAAWDYSWIKTF.

The chain links TRGV11 to TRGJ1 or TRGJ2. The J gene comes from matching the DNA to germline here; TCRdb lacks it. TRGV11 counts as an open reading frame of uncertain function. CDR3 length: 17 residues. V lost 0 bases and J lost 0; bases outside the gene matches: 8. CDR3: CACWIRHWFWNYYKKLF. DNA of the CDR3: TGTGCCTGCTGGATTAGGCACTGGTTTTGGAATTATTATAAGAAACTCTTT.

A note on this clone: With only one base between it and a far larger clone, this is likely a read error. The sample has other DNA sequences that encode this CDR3 too. The rearrangement joins TRGV8 to TRGJP1. The J gene, missing from TCRdb, was assigned here through DNA to germline matching. Germline CDR1 VENAVY, CDR2 YDSYNSRV. The CDR3 is 14 amino acids. The CDR3 DNA reads TGTGCCACATGGGATTGCCCCACTGGTTGGTTCAAGATATTT. Amino acids: CATWDCPTGWFKIF.

As to this clone: It is unclear where the CDR3 begins or ends on the DNA, so no DNA is shown, and the CDR3 is as TCRdb lists it. No call exists for the J gene, whereas the V gene is TRGV10. TRGV10 is flagged as an ORF with uncertain function. The CDR3 spans 18 residues, counting both ends. The CDR3 is CTTVLRGIGTPTGWFKIF.

This clone was counted a few times. The protein given by TCRdb reflects a much larger clone and differs at residue 5 from this DNA's translation, likely from a read error; the protein shown is the DNA's translation. CDR3: CATWGEDKKLF. The CDR3 DNA reads as TGTGCCACCTGGGGTGAGGATAAGAAACTCTTT. V is TRGV4 and J is TRGJ1 or TRGJ2. The J gene comes from matching the DNA to germline here; TCRdb lacks it. The CDR3 length is 11 residues. J gave up 8 bases and V 5 bases, and 6 bases lay outside the gene matches. Germline V gene lookup returns CDR1 EGSTGY and CDR2 YDSYTSSV.

Turning to this clone: A far larger clone is one nucleotide away, so this likely arose from a read error. Other DNA sequences within the sample encode an identical CDR3. The V segment is TRGV10, and no J call was made. TRGV10 is recorded as an ORF, its role being uncertain. The CDR3 loop spans 12 amino acids. The CDR3 bases are TGTGCTGCGTGGGATTCTGGTTGGTTTAAGATATTT. The encoded protein is CAAWDSGWFKIF.

The chain couples TRGV5 to TRGJ1 or TRGJ2. The J gene, missing from TCRdb, was assigned here through DNA to germline matching. Looked up from germline, CDR1 is VINAFY and CDR2 is YDVSNSKD. Unmatched junction bases numbered 12, after V lost 9 bases and J lost 7 bases. This CDR3 region has 12 residues. CDR3 sequence (DNA): TGTGCCACCCGCTGGACTTGCTATAAGAAACTCTTT. Translation gives CATRWTCYKKLF.

Judged by abundance, this clone is medium-sized. CDR3 nucleotides: TGTGCCACCTGGGATAGAGGTAGGGTCTGGGGTAAGAAACTCTTT. Its protein is CATWDRGRVWGKKLF. The chain carries TRGV8 and TRGJ1 or TRGJ2. TCRdb offers no J gene call, so here the DNA was matched to germline to obtain one. V dropped 1 base and J dropped 9; count of bases not matched to a gene: 15. CDR1 VENAVY and CDR2 YDSYNSRV come from the germline V gene. The CDR3 totals 15 residues.